This T cell receptor beta chain was recovered during a study of OX40 agonist ivuxolimab in advanced cancers. Libraries were prepared by immunoSEQ multiplex PCR; TCRdb keeps only in-frame clonotypes and omits some of them. The sample includes some 70,000 clones, around 93% of them seen just once. V shed 2 bases and J 4 bases; nucleotides not matched to a gene: 11. The CDR3 covers 17 residues. Sampled blood was obtained at baseline, cycle 4 day 1, and cycle 7 day 1. The chain has TRBV23-1 and TRBJ2-7; TRBD1 matches 10 bases. TRBV23-1 is assigned to the ORF class and has an uncertain function. The sequenced sample was CD4+ or CD8+ T cells sorted from blood, obtained in a trial of the OX40 agonist ivuxolimab. The sequence came from an adult with an advanced solid tumor such as melanoma, head and neck, liver or kidney cancer. The CDR3 loop reads CASSQTPFRTGGYEQYF. DNA of the CDR3: TGCGCCAGCAGTCAAACCCCATTCCGGACAGGGGGATACGAGCAGTACTTC.